The T cell receptor beta chain described here comes from a study of memory CD4+ T cells and cytomegalovirus serostatus. Germline V CDR1 and CDR2: SGHTA, FQGTGA. The trim removed 5 bases at V and 4 bases at J, leaving 9 bases unmatched. This CDR3 comprises 15 residues. The sort gate was single viable CD3+CD4+CD8-CD45RO+ cells for memory CD4+ T cells. Authors' analysis steps: Out-of-frame sequences were removed, leaving 2 million to 2.5 million distinct TCRbeta sequences. The method was immunoSEQ multiplex PCR; TCRdb's version includes in-frame clones alone and lacks a portion of them. Clone size and the V and J calls come from that table; the DNA yielded D and trimming. The sample includes under 55,000 clones, around four fifths of them seen just once.

This sequence was found in an adult in good health and CMV-seropositive. Sequences were obtained from memory CD4+ T cells from blood. The chain joins TRBV7-3 to TRBJ1-2; TRBD1 matches at 8 bases. CDR3 in amino acids: CASSPTAGQGYGYTF. As DNA, the CDR3 is TGTGCCAGCAGCCCAACGGCCGGACAGGGCTATGGCTACACCTTC.